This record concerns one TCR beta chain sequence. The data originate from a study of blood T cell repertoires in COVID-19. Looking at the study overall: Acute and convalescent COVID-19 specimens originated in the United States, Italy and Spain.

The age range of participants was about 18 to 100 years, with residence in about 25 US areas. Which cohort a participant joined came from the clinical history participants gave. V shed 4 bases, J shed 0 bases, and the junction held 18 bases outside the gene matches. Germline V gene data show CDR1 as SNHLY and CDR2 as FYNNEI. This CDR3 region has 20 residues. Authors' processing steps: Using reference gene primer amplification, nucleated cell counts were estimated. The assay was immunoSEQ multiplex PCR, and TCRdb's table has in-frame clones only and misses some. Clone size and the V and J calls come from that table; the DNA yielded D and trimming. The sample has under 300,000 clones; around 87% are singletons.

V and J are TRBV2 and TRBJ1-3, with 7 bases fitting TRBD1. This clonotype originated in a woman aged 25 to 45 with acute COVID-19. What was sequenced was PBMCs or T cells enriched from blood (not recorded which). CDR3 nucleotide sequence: TGTGCCAGCAGTGGATTATGGTGGAACAGGGGCCTTTCCTCTGGAAACACCATATATTTT. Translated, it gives CASSGLWWNRGLSSGNTIYF.